Shown below are 17 T cell receptor beta chains from a single sample sequenced in a study of cytomegalovirus exposure and HLA in healthy donors (dated by TCRdb to about 2017). Libraries came from the immunoSEQ multiplex PCR assay. The multiplex PCR relied on a mix of 60 forward primers for TCR Vbeta segments and 13 reverse primers for TCR Jbeta segments. TCRdb stores this immuneACCESS table with in-frame sequences only. Part of the clones is absent; in the studies checked, under half of the shortfall reflects unresolved V genes, and no reason is known for the rest. For this sample the table gives roughly 100,000 clones, of which roughly 79% were detected only once. The ten top clones hold roughly 5.7% of the sample. Sequencing was done on a sample of PBMCs. These receptors were collected from a male donor in good health and CMV-seronegative.

The rearrangement links TRBV15 to TRBJ2-5; 14 nucleotides align to TRBD2. Germline CDR1 is LNHNV and CDR2 is YYDKDF (reference sequence). The V and J ends lost 2 bases and 1 base, in that order; junction bases with no gene match: 9. The CDR3 is 19 amino acids. The CDR3 sequence is CATSRTLGTSGSFQETQYF. The CDR3 region has the DNA TGTGCCACCAGCAGAACTCTCGGGACTAGCGGGAGTTTCCAAGAGACCCAGTACTTC. The full variable domain, rest sourced from reference TRBV15 and TRBJ2-5, is DAMVIQNPRYQVTQFGKPVTLSCSQTLNHNVMYWYQQKSSQAPKLLFHYYDKDFNNEADTPDNFQSRRPNTSFCFLDIRSPGLGDTAMYLCATSRTLGTSGSFQETQYFGPGTRLLVL.

By sample fraction, this clone is medium-sized. The chain links TRBV4-3 to TRBJ2-1; 14 positions agree with TRBD2. The V segment lost 0 bases and the J segment 5 bases; nucleotides outside the gene matches: 3. CDR1 and CDR2 (germline): LGHNA, YSLEER. The CDR3 consists of 17 residues. CDR3 bases: TGCGCCAGCAGCCAAGACCGGGGACTAGCGGGAGACAATGAGCAGTTCTTC. Translating gives CASSQDRGLAGDNEQFF.

This chain joins TRBV11-3 and TRBJ1-5; D gene ambiguous. The CDR3 has 13 residues. Trimming stripped 3 bases from V and 5 bases from J, with 8 bases between. In germline, CDR1 is SGHNT, CDR2 YENEEA. The CDR3: CASSFSEDQPQHF. Here the CDR3 DNA reads TGTGCCAGCAGCTTTTCGGAGGATCAGCCCCAGCATTTT.

Points on this clone: Sequence at one end of the junction differs from germline and may be a read error. This chain connects TRBV7-9 to TRBJ2-7; perhaps TRBD2 as D (5 bases). The V gene's germline CDR1 is SEHNR and CDR2 FQNEAQ (reference sequence). This CDR3 has 11 residues. CDR3 DNA sequence: TGTTCCAGCACCCGGGACTACGAGCAGTACTTC. Translation gives CSSTRDYEQYF.

The chain carries TRBV6-1 and TRBJ2-7, with TRBD2 matching 7 bases. Trimming at V came to 5 bases and at J to 3 bases, leaving 7 bases not matched to a gene. Germline-derived CDR1 and CDR2 are MNHNS and SASEGT. CDR3 length: 14 residues. CDR3 sequence: CASSSMGGVYEQYF. The CDR3, as DNA: TGTGCCAGCAGTTCTATGGGAGGGGTCTACGAGCAGTACTTC.

The CDR3 bases are TGTGCCAGTAGTATAGGAGGTACATCGTCCTACTATGGCTACACCTTC. Translating it yields CASSIGGTSSYYGYTF. This chain connects TRBV19 to TRBJ1-2; D is ambiguous. V lost 1 base and J 3 bases, leaving 15 bases between the germline ends. Germline CDR1 reads LNHDA; CDR2 reads SQIVND (reference sequence). The CDR3 is 16 residues long.

This clone was counted only a few times. The V gene is TRBV6-5, the J gene TRBJ2-7, with TRBD2 matching over 10 bases. Trimming took 0 bases from V and 2 from J; bases not matched to a gene: 4. From germline, CDR1 is MNHEY and CDR2 SVGAGI. The CDR3 has 16 amino acids. CDR3 in DNA: TGTGCCAGCAGTTACTCCAGCGGGAGGGGGACCTACGAGCAGTACTTC. It is translated as CASSYSSGRGTYEQYF.

This clone was observed a handful of times. The chain is built from TRBV2 and TRBJ2-5, with 11 bases fitting TRBD1. The trim removed 7 bases at V and 6 bases at J, leaving 7 bases unmatched. This CDR3 is 14 amino acids long. Germline loops: CDR1 SNHLY, CDR2 FYNNEI. As DNA, the CDR3 is TGTGCCAGCAACGGACAGGGGGCTTTGAAGACCCAGTACTTC. Its protein product is CASNGQGALKTQYF.

This clone was found once. The chain uses TRBV28 and TRBJ1-2; D gene uncertain. V was pared by 3 bases and J by 5 bases, with 13 bases between. Germline V gene data show CDR1 as MDHEN and CDR2 as SYDVKM. This CDR3 region has 14 residues. CDR3 in DNA: TGTGCCAGCAGTTTTGGGCAGCGGACGTATGGCTACACCTTC. Amino acids: CASSFGQRTYGYTF.

The CDR3 is CASSLVGGALEQYF. Here the CDR3 DNA reads TGCGCCAGCAGCTTGGTAGGCGGGGCCTTAGAGCAGTACTTC. The rearrangement joins TRBV5-1 to TRBJ2-7; D is possibly TRBD2 (6 bases). The CDR3 spans 14 residues. Germline V gene lookup returns CDR1 SGHRS and CDR2 YFSETQ. Trimming stripped 0 bases from V and 7 bases from J, with 14 bases between. The full variable domain, in which reference TRBV5-1 and TRBJ2-7 provide the parts outside the CDR3, is KAGVTQTPRYLIKTRGQQVTLSCSPISGHRSVSWYQQTPGQGLQFLFEYFSETQRNKGNFPGRFSGRQFSNSRSEMNVSTLELGDSALYLCASSLVGGALEQYFGPGTRLTVT.

The genes are TRBV27 and TRBJ1-5, with 10 bases fitting TRBD1. This CDR3 has 17 residues. J lost 6 bases, V lost 6 bases, and 14 bases had no gene match. CDR1 is MNHEY, CDR2 SMNVEV, per germline (reference sequence). The CDR3 DNA is TGTGCCAGCAGCTCGTTGGCGGGACAGGGGAGAAGTCAGCCCCAGCATTTT. It codes for CASSSLAGQGRSQPQHF.

V gene TRBV6-1 combines with J gene TRBJ1-1; 8 positions match TRBD1. This CDR3 is built from 13 residues. In germline, CDR1 is MNHNS, CDR2 SASEGT. Unmatched junction bases numbered 4, after V lost 5 bases and J lost 5 bases. This CDR3 is CASSSGGATEAFF. The CDR3 nucleotides are TGTGCCAGCAGTTCAGGGGGCGCGACTGAAGCTTTCTTT.

The V call is TRBV27, the J call TRBJ2-7, with 9 bases identical to TRBD1. After removal of 6 bases from V and 3 bases from J, the junction contained 6 bases not matched to a gene. The CDR3 consists of 14 residues. Germline CDR1 and CDR2: MNHEY and SMNVEV (reference sequence). The DNA of the CDR3 is TGTGCCAGCAGGAGGGACAGGGCCATCTACGAGCAGTACTTC. Its protein is CASRRDRAIYEQYF.

A single count supports this clone. The chain has TRBV9 and TRBJ1-1, with D unresolved. The ends were cut back, 3 bases at V and 2 bases at J, with 8 bases in the middle. The CDR3 spans 13 residues. Germline lookup yields CDR1 SGDLS and CDR2 YYNGEE. The CDR3 here is CASSGGLNTEAFF. The DNA of the CDR3 is TGTGCCAGCAGCGGCGGGCTCAACACTGAAGCTTTCTTT.

In DNA, the CDR3 is TGTGCCAGCAGTGGAGACAGGGGCTACGAGCAGTACTTC. Encoded protein: CASSGDRGYEQYF. The V and J genes are TRBV6-1 and TRBJ2-7, with 8 bases identical to TRBD1. There are 13 residues in the CDR3. CDR1 and CDR2 (germline): MNHNS, SASEGT. The ends lost 4 bases at V and 3 bases at J; junction bases unmatched: 2.

This clone was seen a few times. The chain employs TRBV5-1 and TRBJ2-7; tentative D call: TRBD1 (5 bases). The CDR3 runs to 13 residues. Trimming removed 4 bases at V and 6 bases at J, with 14 bases between. Germline values: CDR1 SGHRS, CDR2 YFSETQ. The CDR3 coding sequence is TGCGCCAGCAGCCTGGACGGAAGGGGCGAGCAGTACTTC. This sequence encodes CASSLDGRGEQYF.

The CDR3 loop is CASTGGVPYNSPLHF. DNA of the CDR3: TGTGCCAGCACAGGGGGCGTCCCCTATAATTCACCCCTCCACTTT. The chain employs TRBV6-7 and TRBJ1-6; 8 nucleotides match TRBD1. TRBV6-7 is labeled an ORF, and its function is uncertain. The CDR3 has 15 residues. V dropped 7 bases and J dropped 2; count of bases not matched to a gene: 4.